Given below is one T cell receptor beta chain in context. Antigen: not known. This sample stems from a study of graft-versus-host responses after intestinal transplantation. Study context: All recipients were transplanted with multivisceral, liver-intestinal, or isolated intestinal grafts.

Germline loops: CDR1 SGHNT, CDR2 YENEEA. V gave up 5 bases and J gave up 3 bases, with 15 bases separating them. The CDR3 contains 15 residues. General observations from the study: Recipient marrow contained GvH clones, some of which appeared first in ileum or blood. High graft-versus-host to host-versus-graft T cell clonal ratios marked allografts of patients with graft-donor macrochimerism. Early post-transplant HvG declines showed an association with peak circulating GvH clone levels.

The table came from immunoSEQ multiplex PCR; TCRdb's copy has only in-frame clones and leaves some out. The sample lists more than 100,000 clones, approximately 95% seen once, with more than 2.5% in the top ten. The source material was unstimulated CD8+ T cells sorted from spleen or lymph node cells, sampled before intestinal transplant. The receptor comes from a human donor who received an intestinal transplant. The V call is TRBV11-3, the J call TRBJ2-3; D possibly matches TRBD1 or TRBD2 (5 bases each). The DNA of the CDR3 is TGTGCCAGCAGCCCTGGGACCTCAGGAACAGATACGCAGTATTTT. It yields the protein CASSPGTSGTDTQYF.